These 16 T cell receptor beta chains were sequenced from one sample in a study of cytotoxic CD8 clonotypes in ibrutinib-treated CLL. This table comes from immunoSEQ multiplex PCR, and its TCRdb copy is limited to in-frame clones, with some not included. The sample has about 63,000 clones, about 65% seen once. The material sequenced was PBMCs, taken after 12 months of ibrutinib treatment. All receptors come from a human donor with chronic lymphocytic leukemia.

This clone appeared a few times. The gene calls are TRBV14 and TRBJ2-1; 8 nucleotides line up with TRBD1. The germline gives CDR1 SGHDN, CDR2 FVKESK. The ends lost 3 bases at V and 3 bases at J; junction bases unmatched: 4. The CDR3 totals 15 residues. CDR3 sequence (DNA): TGTGCCAGCAGCCAGCTAGGACAGGGCTACAATGAGCAGTTCTTC. Encoded protein: CASSQLGQGYNEQFF.

This clone was seen only once. J is TRBJ1-2 and V is TRBV10-3, with a tentative D call TRBD1 (6 bases). This CDR3 contains 13 residues. In germline, CDR1 is ENHRY, CDR2 SYGVKD. Trimming pared 6 bases from V and 2 bases from J, leaving 10 bases between. Written as DNA, the CDR3 is TGTGCCATCAGCCCCGACAGGAACTATGGCTACACCTTC. This gives the protein CAISPDRNYGYTF.

The V and J genes are TRBV5-1 and TRBJ2-1; D ambiguous. This CDR3 comprises 15 residues. V lost 0 bases to trimming and J lost 8 bases, with 15 bases between them. The germline gives CDR1 SGHRS, CDR2 YFSETQ. CDR3 sequence: CASSLALSPADEQFF. The CDR3 bases are TGCGCCAGCAGCTTGGCCTTGTCCCCGGCCGATGAGCAGTTCTTC.

V is TRBV6-1 and J is TRBJ2-2, with 7 nucleotides matching TRBD1. The CDR3 contains 15 residues. The J segment lost 6 bases and the V segment lost 6 bases, leaving 10 bases of the junction unmatched. Germline-derived CDR1 and CDR2 are MNHNS and SASEGT. The CDR3 DNA is TGTGCCAGCAGGATCTATCTACAGGGGCCCGGGGAGCTGTTTTTT. Translating it yields CASRIYLQGPGELFF.

This clone appeared a few times. The chain uses TRBV4-1 and TRBJ2-2; weak D call: TRBD2 (6 bases). CDR1 is MGHRA, CDR2 YSYEKL, per germline. V was clipped by 6 bases and J by 6 bases, with 8 bases between them. CDR3 length equals 12 residues. The CDR3 DNA reads as TGCGCCAGCAGTACGGGGGCCGGGGAGCTGTTTTTT. It specifies CASSTGAGELFF.

Comment on this clone: The junction shows a germline mismatch at one end, possibly a read error. Here the CDR3 reads CASRRAGSGVQETQYF. For the CDR3, the DNA is TGTGCGAGCAGGAGGGCGGGGTCAGGGGTTCAAGAGACCCAGTACTTC. The genes are TRBV7-2 and TRBJ2-5; D may match TRBD1 or TRBD2 (6 bases each). This CDR3 has 16 residues. The germline CDR1 and CDR2 sequences are SGHTA and FQGNSA.

This chain joins TRBV1 and TRBJ1-1. TRBV1 counts as a pseudogene. The length of the CDR3 is 17 residues. This CDR3 is CTSSQGVWGKLNTEAFF. DNA for the CDR3: TGCACCAGCAGCCAGGGGGTGTGGGGGAAGTTGAACACTGAAGCTTTCTTT.

V is TRBV5-1 and J is TRBJ1-5; TRBD1 aligns across 7 bases. This CDR3 is built from 15 residues. The J segment lost 1 base and the V segment lost 4 bases, leaving 5 bases of the junction unmatched. Germline CDR1 SGHRS, CDR2 YFSETQ. The CDR3 reads CASSRGGESNQPQHF. The CDR3 nucleotides read TGCGCCAGCAGCAGAGGGGGCGAGAGCAATCAGCCCCAGCATTTT.

V is TRBV5-1 and J is TRBJ2-7, with 10 positions matching TRBD2. This CDR3 has 16 amino acids. Looked up from germline, CDR1 is SGHRS and CDR2 is YFSETQ. V lost 0 bases to trimming and J lost 5 bases; unmatched junction nucleotides: 8. The CDR3 nucleotides read TGCGCCAGCAGCTTGGCTGGGTCTAGCGGGAGTAACGAGCAGTACTTC. Its translation: CASSLAGSSGSNEQYF.

CDR3 sequence: CASSWAGGDNEQFF. DNA of the CDR3: TGCGCCAGCAGTTGGGCGGGAGGGGACAATGAGCAGTTCTTC. The chain recombines TRBV10-1 with TRBJ2-1, with 9 bases fitting TRBD2. This CDR3 region has 14 residues. Trimming took 5 bases from V and 5 from J; bases not matched to a gene: 4. The germline V gene has CDR1 WNHNN and CDR2 SYGVQD (reference sequence).

This clone has only one observation. The chain carries TRBV2 and TRBJ2-5; perhaps D is TRBD1 or TRBD2 (5 bases each). Trimming pared 3 bases from V and 2 bases from J, leaving 22 bases between. The germline V gene has CDR1 SNHLY and CDR2 FYNNEI. The CDR3 is made up of 18 amino acids. The CDR3 loop reads CASSDGAGGKTAQETQYF. The CDR3 DNA reads as TGTGCCAGCAGTGACGGGGCTGGGGGTAAGACAGCTCAAGAGACCCAGTACTTC.

The chain uses TRBV6-6 and TRBJ2-6, with D possibly TRBD1 on 6 matching bases. The germline V and J ends were trimmed by 7 bases and 0 bases, with 10 bases remaining between them. CDR3 size: 15 residues. Germline values: CDR1 MNHNY, CDR2 SVGAGI (reference sequence). CDR3 sequence: CASITGISGANVLTF. DNA for the CDR3: TGTGCCAGCATCACAGGGATCTCTGGGGCCAACGTCCTGACTTTC.

The chain couples TRBV6-1 to TRBJ1-1; possible D gene TRBD1, 5 bases. Germline-derived CDR1 and CDR2 are MNHNS and SASEGT. The CDR3 sequence is 14 residues long. The V end lost 3 bases, the J end lost 1 base, and 9 bases lay between the germline ends. CDR3 in amino acids: CASSDTGWNTEAFF. The CDR3 DNA sequence: TGTGCCAGCAGTGATACAGGTTGGAACACTGAAGCTTTCTTT.

The chain is built from TRBV5-1 and TRBJ1-4; possibly TRBD1 for D (5 bases). V lost 0 bases, J lost 5 bases, and 5 bases lay in between. CDR1 SGHRS and CDR2 YFSETQ come from the germline V gene. The CDR3 sequence is 13 residues long. This CDR3 reads CASSLGQNEKLFF. CDR3 DNA sequence: TGCGCCAGCAGCTTGGGACAGAATGAAAAACTGTTTTTT.

V usage is TRBV28 and J usage is TRBJ2-4; the D is unclear. The CDR3 is 18 amino acids. Germline CDR1 is MDHEN and CDR2 is SYDVKM. The germline V and J ends were trimmed by 2 bases and 0 bases, with 17 bases remaining between them. CDR3 sequence (DNA): TGTGCCAGCAGTTTAACCCCCGGGCGTCTCCTAGCCAAAAACATTCAGTACTTC. Its protein is CASSLTPGRLLAKNIQYF.

This clone has just a few counts. The chain uses TRBV18 and TRBJ1-5; D possibly corresponds to TRBD1 (6 bases). Trimming shortened V by 2 bases and J by 6 bases, and 8 bases separated the two germline ends. Looked up from germline, CDR1 is KGHSH and CDR2 is LQKENI. This CDR3 is built from 13 residues. The CDR3 coding sequence is TGTGCCAGCTCACCAACAGGGCGTCAGCCCCAGCATTTT. Its translation: CASSPTGRQPQHF.